The rows below give T cell receptor beta chains drawn from one sample of a study of graft-versus-host responses after intestinal transplantation. Profiling relied on immunoSEQ multiplex PCR, and the TCRdb table lists in-frame clones only, not all of them. The table has more than 30,000 clones, about 85% seen once. This material consisted of ileum tissue, taken around 190 days after intestinal transplant. These receptors were obtained from a human patient who received an intestinal transplant, so some T cells may come from the graft donor. Each CDR3 is given with its conserved first and last residue. A D gene is named only where the DNA matches it firmly. Clone size is given for some rows only: seen once, a few or many times, or a class if the clone is expanded.

cdr3_nt: TGTGCCAGCAGTTTATCGGGTCATCAGCCCCAGCATTTT
cdr3_aa: CASSLSGHQPQHF
j_call: TRBJ1-5
d_call: -
v_call: TRBV27
clone_size: -

cdr3_nt: TGCGCCAGCAGCCGCGGGACTAGCGGGACGAATGAGCAGTTCTTC
cdr3_aa: CASSRGTSGTNEQFF
j_call: TRBJ2-1
d_call: TRBD2
v_call: TRBV5-1
clone_size: -

cdr3_nt: TGCGCCAGCAGGACTAGCGGGGGGGCTTGGGAGACCCAGTACTTC
cdr3_aa: CASRTSGGAWETQYF
j_call: TRBJ2-5
d_call: TRBD2
v_call: TRBV5-1
clone_size: -

cdr3_nt: TGTGCCAGCAGTCGAGTGGGGACAGGGACCAACACTGAAGCTTTCTTT
cdr3_aa: CASSRVGTGTNTEAFF
j_call: TRBJ1-1
d_call: TRBD1
v_call: TRBV7-9
clone_size: -

cdr3_nt: TGTGCCAGCAGTCCCCTCGGGACTAGCGGGAAAGATACGCAGTATTTT
cdr3_aa: CASSPLGTSGKDTQYF
j_call: TRBJ2-3
d_call: TRBD2
v_call: TRBV27
clone_size: -

cdr3_nt: TGTGCCAGCTCCCCTCTACCGGGGTACTACGAGCAGTACTTC
cdr3_aa: CASSPLPGYYEQYF
j_call: TRBJ2-7
d_call: -
v_call: TRBV18
clone_size: -

cdr3_nt: TGTGCCAGCAGGCAGGTCATGGGAGATACGCAGTATTTT
cdr3_aa: CASRQVMGDTQYF
j_call: TRBJ2-3
d_call: -
v_call: TRBV7-9
clone_size: -

cdr3_nt: TGTGCCAGCTCACCTGGACAGGGGGCCTACGAGCAGTACTTC
cdr3_aa: CASSPGQGAYEQYF
j_call: TRBJ2-7
d_call: TRBD1
v_call: TRBV18
clone_size: few

cdr3_nt: TGTGCCAGCAGCAAGAGGGGGGCCCACAATGAGCAGTTCTTC
cdr3_aa: CASSKRGAHNEQFF
j_call: TRBJ2-1
d_call: -
v_call: TRBV7-2
clone_size: -

cdr3_nt: TGTGCCAGCATGATATGGACAGGGGGATTGTTCGAGCAGTACTTC
cdr3_aa: CASMIWTGGLFEQYF
j_call: TRBJ2-7
d_call: TRBD1
v_call: TRBV5-5
clone_size: few

cdr3_nt: TGTGCCAGCAGCTCCGGGACAGGGTTGAAGGAGCAGTACTTC
cdr3_aa: CASSSGTGLKEQYF
j_call: TRBJ2-7
d_call: TRBD1
v_call: TRBV28
clone_size: -

cdr3_nt: TGTGCCAGCAGTGAAGGGCCGGAACATGAAGCTTTCTTT
cdr3_aa: CASSEGPEHEAFF
j_call: TRBJ1-1
d_call: -
v_call: TRBV6-1
clone_size: -

cdr3_nt: TGTGCCAGCAGCTTATTTGCCGGGGGCGCGGGCACTGAAGCTTTCTTT
cdr3_aa: CASSLFAGGAGTEAFF
j_call: TRBJ1-1
d_call: -
v_call: TRBV7-6
clone_size: once

cdr3_nt: TGTGCCAGCAGCTTAGCGGGGGGGCAAGATACGCAGTATTTT
cdr3_aa: CASSLAGGQDTQYF
j_call: TRBJ2-3
d_call: -
v_call: TRBV7-6
clone_size: -

cdr3_nt: TGTGCCAGCAGTGAAAGCGGCCATTCACCCCTCCACTTT
cdr3_aa: CASSESGHSPLHF
j_call: TRBJ1-6
d_call: -
v_call: TRBV2
clone_size: -

cdr3_nt: TGCGCCAGCGGGAGGGATGCGGGAGGAGAGACCCAGTACTTC
cdr3_aa: CASGRDAGGETQYF
j_call: TRBJ2-5
d_call: TRBD2
v_call: TRBV5-1
clone_size: few

cdr3_nt: TGCAGCGGGAACAGGTGGGACCTCTACAATGAGCAGTTCTTC
cdr3_aa: CSGNRWDLYNEQFF
j_call: TRBJ2-1
d_call: -
v_call: TRBV29-1
clone_size: -

cdr3_nt: TGTGCCAGCAGCTCAAACCGACTAGCGGGGGGGAGCACAGATACGCAGTATTTT
cdr3_aa: CASSSNRLAGGSTDTQYF
j_call: TRBJ2-3
d_call: TRBD2
v_call: TRBV7-9
clone_size: -